One and the same sample provided the 32 T cell receptor beta chains below, sequenced in a study of blood T cell repertoires in COVID-19. Here immunoSEQ multiplex PCR was the method, and the copy in TCRdb shows in-frame clones only, minus some. The table records hundreds of thousands of clones, around 82% of them present only once. The sequenced sample consisted of PBMCs or T cells enriched from blood (not recorded which). The source is a woman in her forties or fifties who had been exposed to COVID-19.

This chain connects TRBV5-4 to TRBJ1-5; D gene uncertain. The length of the CDR3 is 13 residues. Trimming cost V 0 bases and J 5 bases, with 6 bases left between them. Germline-derived CDR1 and CDR2 are SGHNT and YYREEE (reference sequence). The CDR3 protein is CASSLDGDQPQHF. The CDR3 DNA follows: TGTGCCAGCAGCTTGGACGGAGATCAGCCCCAGCATTTT.

This clone was seen just once. The DNA of the CDR3 is TGTGCCAGCAGTCCCACTAGAGAGACCCAGTACTTC. Translating it yields CASSPTRETQYF. V and J are TRBV11-1 and TRBJ2-5; D possibly corresponds to TRBD2 (5 bases). CDR1 is SGHAT, CDR2 FQDESV, per germline (reference sequence). The CDR3 consists of 12 residues. V lost 6 bases to trimming and J lost 4 bases, with 9 bases between them.

This clone showed up just a few times. The chain employs TRBV19 and TRBJ1-3; 8 bases fit TRBD1. V lost 4 bases, J lost 7 bases, and 12 bases stayed unmatched. The CDR3 runs to 16 residues. Germline loops: CDR1 LNHDA, CDR2 SQIVND (reference sequence). CDR3 sequence reads: CASSRPEDRGSNTIYF. The CDR3 DNA sequence: TGTGCCAGTAGTAGGCCCGAAGACAGGGGATCCAACACCATATATTTT.

J is TRBJ1-1 and V is TRBV11-2; D may be TRBD1 (5 bases). This CDR3 region has 13 residues. The germline gives CDR1 SGHAT, CDR2 FQNNGV. V dropped 4 bases and J dropped 4 bases, with 10 bases sitting between them. CDR3 DNA sequence: TGTGCCAGCAGCTGGGGCAGTGGCACTGAAGCTTTCTTT. Translating gives CASSWGSGTEAFF.

The chain links TRBV10-3 to TRBJ1-3, with a tentative D call TRBD1 (6 bases). Germline CDR1 reads ENHRY; CDR2 reads SYGVKD. V gave up 9 bases and J gave up 2 bases, with 14 bases separating them. CDR3 size: 14 residues. The CDR3 nucleotides are TGTGCCATGAGCAGGGGAAAGACTGGAAACACCATATATTTT. Amino acids: CAMSRGKTGNTIYF.

The J gene is TRBJ1-1, the V gene TRBV4-3; D remains unclear. Per germline, CDR1 LGHNA and CDR2 YSLEER. The V end lost 0 bases, the J end lost 3 bases, and 5 bases lay between the germline ends. The CDR3 length is 13 residues. CDR3 sequence: CASSQEHHTEAFF. CDR3 DNA sequence: TGCGCCAGCAGCCAAGAACATCACACTGAAGCTTTCTTT.

This chain uses TRBV28 with TRBJ1-5, with TRBD1 identical over 9 bases. CDR3 length: 14 residues. V dropped 7 bases and J dropped 3; count of bases not matched to a gene: 4. The germline V gene has CDR1 MDHEN and CDR2 SYDVKM. CDR3 residues: CASIGQGNNQPQHF. The CDR3 nucleotides are TGTGCCAGCATCGGACAGGGGAACAATCAGCCCCAGCATTTT.

This chain links TRBV12-3 or TRBV12-4 with TRBJ1-1; no reliable D call. V was trimmed by 5 bases and J by 1 base, leaving 8 bases between them. The CDR3 is made up of 13 amino acids. In nucleotides, the CDR3 is TGTGCCAGCAGTCCGTACAGGAACACTGAAGCTTTCTTT. Translated: CASSPYRNTEAFF.

This clone was recorded only once. The genes are TRBV5-1 and TRBJ2-2, with D tentatively TRBD1 (5 bases). CDR3 length: 15 amino acids. V lost 2 bases and J lost 2, with 10 bases in between. Germline CDR1 is SGHRS and CDR2 is YFSETQ. CDR3 nucleotide sequence: TGCGCCAGCAGCTTTTTTCAGGGAAACACCGGGGAGCTGTTTTTT. It encodes CASSFFQGNTGELFF.

The J gene is TRBJ1-1, the V gene TRBV11-2; 7 bases are a match to TRBD1. Germline V gene sequence: CDR1 SGHAT, CDR2 FQNNGV. The CDR3 consists of 13 residues. Trimming removed 6 bases from V and 7 bases from J; junction bases left unmatched: 8. CDR3 in DNA: TGTGCCAGCAGACCTACAGGGGCCCTTGAAGCTTTCTTT. Its protein product is CASRPTGALEAFF.

This chain links TRBV6-5 with TRBJ2-1; 8 bases are a match to TRBD2. J lost 5 bases, V lost 8 bases, and 8 bases had no gene match. CDR3 length equals 14 residues. Germline loops: CDR1 MNHEY, CDR2 SVGAGI. The DNA for the CDR3 is TGTGCCAGCGTTAGAGCGGGGGCAAACAATGAGCAGTTCTTC. It yields the protein CASVRAGANNEQFF.

The rearrangement links TRBV27 to TRBJ1-6, with D tentatively TRBD1 (6 bases). CDR3 size: 17 residues. V was pared by 2 bases and J by 0 bases, with 11 bases between. The germline gives CDR1 MNHEY, CDR2 SMNVEV (reference sequence). The CDR3 bases are TGTGCCAGCAGTTTAACAGGGCGAAGCTCCTATAATTCACCCCTCCACTTT. This sequence encodes CASSLTGRSSYNSPLHF.

This rearrangement joins TRBV4-3 to TRBJ2-5, with TRBD2 identical over 12 bases. Trimming cost V 2 bases and J 4 bases; bases outside gene matches: 2. Germline V CDR1 and CDR2: LGHNA, YSLEER. This CDR3 is built from 15 residues. CDR3 region: CASSQLAGGRETQYF. The CDR3 region has the DNA TGCGCCAGCAGCCAACTAGCGGGGGGGCGAGAGACCCAGTACTTC.

The V call is TRBV7-9, the J call TRBJ1-1; 12 bases align to TRBD1. Germline loops: CDR1 SEHNR, CDR2 FQNEAQ (reference sequence). The CDR3 length is 15 residues. J gave up 7 bases and V 4 bases, and 7 bases lay outside the gene matches. The CDR3 loop reads CASSSKGTGGDEAFF. CDR3 in DNA: TGTGCCAGCAGCTCAAAGGGGACAGGGGGCGATGAAGCTTTCTTT.

This clone was seen more than once but under ten times. V is TRBV7-8 and J is TRBJ1-1; the D gene is possibly TRBD1 (6 bases). The V end was cut by 7 bases, the J end by 1 base, with 10 bases between. The CDR3 totals 13 residues. From germline, CDR1 is SGHVS and CDR2 FQNEAQ. This CDR3 reads CASIPGQNTEAFF. CDR3 DNA: TGTGCCAGCATCCCGGGACAGAACACTGAAGCTTTCTTT. The full variable domain, with the rest looked up from reference TRBV7-8 and TRBJ1-1, is GAGVSQSPRYKVAKRGQDVALRCDPISGHVSLFWYQQALGQGPEFLTYFQNEAQLDKSGLPSDRFFAERPEGSVSTLKIQRTQQEDSAVYLCASIPGQNTEAFFGQGTRLTVV.

The CDR3 protein is CASWRDADYGYTF. CDR3 in DNA: TGTGCCAGCTGGCGGGACGCGGACTATGGCTACACCTTC. The chain recombines TRBV28 with TRBJ1-2; D is perhaps TRBD1 (5 bases). This CDR3 is built from 13 residues. V was pared by 8 bases and J by 3 bases, with 13 bases between. Looked up from germline, CDR1 is MDHEN and CDR2 is SYDVKM.

The chain uses TRBV7-9 and TRBJ2-1; weak D call: TRBD2 (5 bases). The CDR3 is made up of 12 amino acids. V gave up 1 base and J gave up 10 bases, with 8 bases separating them. Germline CDR1 is SEHNR and CDR2 is FQNEAQ (reference sequence). CDR3 in amino acids: CASSLEASEQFF. Written as DNA, the CDR3 is TGTGCCAGCAGCTTAGAAGCTAGCGAGCAGTTCTTC.

There are a few counts of this clone. J is TRBJ2-4 and V is TRBV7-2, with 8 bases aligning to TRBD1. This CDR3 has 17 amino acids. Germline V gives CDR1 SGHTA, CDR2 FQGNSA. Losses at the gene ends were 5 bases for V and 3 bases for J; bases not matched to a gene: 12. The CDR3, as DNA: TGTGCCAGCAGCCTTCAATCCAGGGGGCAAGGCAAAAACATTCAGTACTTC. Translated: CASSLQSRGQGKNIQYF.

The CDR3 coding sequence is TGTGCCTGGAGTGTGGGTCGGGGTGGCTACACCTTC. The encoded protein is CAWSVGRGGYTF. The V gene is TRBV30, the J gene TRBJ1-2, with D unresolved. The V and J ends lost 0 bases and 7 bases respectively, with 9 bases between them. Germline V lookup: CDR1 GTSNPN, CDR2 SVGIG (reference sequence). The CDR3 totals 12 residues.

The rearrangement uses TRBV2 and TRBJ2-1; 9 nucleotides align to TRBD2. Germline assignment: CDR1 SNHLY and CDR2 FYNNEI. V was clipped by 6 bases and J by 7 bases; unmatched bases: 10. The CDR3 has 15 amino acids. The CDR3 DNA follows: TGTGCCAGCAGGTCCCCTCTGCGGGGGGGAAATGAGCAGTTCTTC. This encodes CASRSPLRGGNEQFF.

V usage is TRBV6-2 or TRBV6-3 and J usage is TRBJ1-2; a possible D gene is TRBD1 (6 bases). The CDR3 extends over 16 amino acids. Trimming pared 2 bases from V and 0 bases from J, leaving 13 bases between. CDR1 MNHEY and CDR2 SVGEGT come from the germline V gene. The CDR3 nucleotides are TGTGCCAGCAGTTACGGCAGGGGAAAGACTAACTATGGCTACACCTTC. Protein sequence: CASSYGRGKTNYGYTF.

The rearrangement uses TRBV6-1 and TRBJ1-1; D gene uncertain. The CDR3 has 15 residues. CDR1 and CDR2 from the germline V gene are MNHNS and SASEGT. V was clipped by 0 bases and J by 4 bases, with 12 bases between them. The CDR3: CASSEAIEGSTEAFF. Written as DNA, the CDR3 is TGTGCCAGCAGTGAAGCGATAGAAGGGAGCACTGAAGCTTTCTTT.

This chain connects TRBV19 to TRBJ2-5; D is possibly TRBD2 (6 bases). V lost 4 bases and J 4 bases, leaving 10 bases between the germline ends. The germline CDR1 and CDR2 sequences are LNHDA and SQIVND (reference sequence). CDR3 size: 13 residues. The CDR3 loop is CASSTWRGETQYF. CDR3 nucleotides: TGTGCCAGTAGTACGTGGAGGGGAGAGACCCAGTACTTC.

V gene TRBV29-1 combines with J gene TRBJ1-2; D might be TRBD1 (5 bases). The germline V and J ends were trimmed by 6 bases and 8 bases, with 16 bases remaining between them. Germline CDR1 and CDR2: SQVTM and ANQGSEA. This CDR3 has 12 residues. CDR3 region: CSVRGSEEGYTF. The CDR3 DNA is TGCAGCGTCCGGGGGTCGGAGGAGGGCTACACCTTC.

This clone is a singleton in its sample. An end of the junction does not agree with germline; a read error may underlie this. V is TRBV7-2 and J is TRBJ2-3; 16 nucleotides agree with TRBD2. Germline V gene data show CDR1 as SGHTA and CDR2 as FQGNSA. This CDR3 region has 15 residues. In DNA form, the CDR3 reads TGTGCCAGCAGCTCCCTAGGGACTAGCGGGGGGGCTGAGAATTTT. Protein product: CASSSLGTSGGAENF.

The chain joins TRBV14 to TRBJ2-7; 7 positions agree with TRBD2. Looked up from germline, CDR1 is SGHDN and CDR2 is FVKESK. Trimming cost V 4 bases and J 1 base; bases outside gene matches: 7. The CDR3 is 15 amino acids. For the CDR3, the DNA is TGTGCCAGCAGCCCTAGCGGCCTTTCGTCCTACGAGCAGTACTTC. As protein: CASSPSGLSSYEQYF.

The chain carries TRBV6-1 and TRBJ2-1; perhaps TRBD1 as D (6 bases). Trimming pared 2 bases from V and 0 bases from J, leaving 11 bases between. The CDR3 contains 16 residues. Germline values: CDR1 MNHNS, CDR2 SASEGT. The CDR3 DNA is TGTGCCAGCAGTGAATGGGGGCAGAGCTCCTACAATGAGCAGTTCTTC. Amino acid sequence: CASSEWGQSSYNEQFF.

This rearrangement joins TRBV6-5 to TRBJ1-2; 8 bases match TRBD1. CDR3 length: 13 amino acids. Germline loops: CDR1 MNHEY, CDR2 SVGAGI. The V gene end was trimmed by 6 bases and the J gene end by 8 bases; junction bases not matched to a gene: 8. The CDR3 coding sequence is TGTGCCAGCAGACCTTCGACAGGGGACGGCTACACCTTC. Amino acid sequence: CASRPSTGDGYTF.

This clone appeared once. This rearrangement joins TRBV27 to TRBJ2-1; 12 bases line up with TRBD2. The junction had 3 bases not matched to a gene; V was cut back by 5 bases and J by 4 bases. This CDR3 is built from 15 residues. Germline CDR1 reads MNHEY; CDR2 reads SMNVEV (reference sequence). This CDR3 reads CASSRTSGGYNEQFF. The CDR3 DNA reads as TGTGCCAGCAGTCGAACTAGCGGGGGGTACAATGAGCAGTTCTTC.

This chain joins TRBV6-2 or TRBV6-3 and TRBJ1-1, with TRBD1 matching 7 bases. CDR1 is MNHEY and CDR2 is SVGEGT in the germline V gene. This CDR3 is built from 16 residues. Trimming at V came to 6 bases and at J to 0 bases, leaving 10 bases not matched to a gene. This CDR3 is CASSPLRQGLNTEAFF. In DNA form, the CDR3 reads TGTGCCAGCAGCCCGCTACGACAGGGTTTGAACACTGAAGCTTTCTTT.

V and J are TRBV5-1 and TRBJ2-3; perhaps TRBD2 as D (5 bases). This CDR3 region has 15 residues. Germline assignment: CDR1 SGHRS and CDR2 YFSETQ. The V and J ends lost 0 bases and 6 bases respectively, with 14 bases between them. The CDR3 reads CASSLGADLGDTQYF. In DNA, the CDR3 is TGCGCCAGCAGCTTGGGGGCGGACTTAGGGGATACGCAGTATTTT.

The chain is built from TRBV7-2 and TRBJ2-3; 7 bases match TRBD2. The CDR3 is made up of 18 amino acids. J gave up 3 bases and V 2 bases, and 14 bases lay outside the gene matches. Germline V gives CDR1 SGHTA, CDR2 FQGNSA. The CDR3 coding sequence is TGTGCCAGCAGCTTAAATCCTCCGGGGGGAAGTGGGACAGATACGCAGTATTTT. As protein: CASSLNPPGGSGTDTQYF.